This TCR beta chain was recorded in a study of blood T cell repertoires in COVID-19. Study summary: Some COVID-19 samples were acute and others convalescent; all came from the United States, Italy and Spain.

CDR1 and CDR2 from the germline V gene are ENHRY and SYGVKD. CDR3 length: 13 residues. With V trimmed by 0 bases and J by 12 bases, 3 bases remained unmatched. Across fewer than 25 US areas, participants ranged in age from roughly 18 to 95 years. Participants' reported clinical history set cohort assignment. The study counted Cohort 3 donors as recovered given two negative PCRs, clearance, or symptom resolution. Here immunoSEQ multiplex PCR was the method, and the copy in TCRdb shows in-frame clones only, minus some. This table holds about 160,000 clones, about 80% found once. This sequence joins TRBV10-3 and TRBJ2-1; 9 bases map to TRBD2. The source is a woman in her fifties or sixties who had recovered from COVID-19. Material for sequencing was PBMCs or T cells enriched from blood (not recorded which). The CDR3, as DNA: TGTGCCATCAGTGAGTCTAGCGGGGGACCGCAGTTCTTC. The encoded protein is CAISESSGGPQFF.